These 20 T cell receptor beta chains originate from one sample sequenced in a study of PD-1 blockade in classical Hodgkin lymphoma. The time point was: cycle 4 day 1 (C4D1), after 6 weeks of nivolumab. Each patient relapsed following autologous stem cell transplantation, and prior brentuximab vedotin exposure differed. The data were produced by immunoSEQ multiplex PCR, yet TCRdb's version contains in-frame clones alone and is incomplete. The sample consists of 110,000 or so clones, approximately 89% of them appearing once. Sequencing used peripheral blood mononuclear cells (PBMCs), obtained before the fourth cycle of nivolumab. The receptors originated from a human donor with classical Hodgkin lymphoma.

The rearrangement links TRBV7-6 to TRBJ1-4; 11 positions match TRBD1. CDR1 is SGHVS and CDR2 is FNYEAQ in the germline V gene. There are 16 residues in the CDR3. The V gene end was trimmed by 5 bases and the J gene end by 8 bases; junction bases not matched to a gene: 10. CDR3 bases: TGTGCCAGCAGCCCGGGACAGGGGGGGAAGGTCGAAAAACTGTTTTTT. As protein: CASSPGQGGKVEKLFF.

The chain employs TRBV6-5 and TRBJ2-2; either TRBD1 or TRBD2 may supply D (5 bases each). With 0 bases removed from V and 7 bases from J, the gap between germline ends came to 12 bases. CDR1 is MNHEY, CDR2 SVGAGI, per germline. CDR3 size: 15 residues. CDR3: CASSYSGLAGGELFF. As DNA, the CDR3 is TGTGCCAGCAGTTACTCGGGGCTAGCAGGCGGGGAGCTGTTTTTT.

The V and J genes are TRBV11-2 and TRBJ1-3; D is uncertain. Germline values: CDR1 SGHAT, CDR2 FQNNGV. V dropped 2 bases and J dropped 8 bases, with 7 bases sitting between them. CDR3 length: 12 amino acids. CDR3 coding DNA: TGTGCCAGCAGCTTATCCCGGGACACCATATATTTT. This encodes CASSLSRDTIYF.

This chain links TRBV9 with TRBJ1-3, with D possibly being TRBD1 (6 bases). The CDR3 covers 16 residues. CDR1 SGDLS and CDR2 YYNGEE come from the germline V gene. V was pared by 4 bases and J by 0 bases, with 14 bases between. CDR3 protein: CASSTRQVPSGNTIYF. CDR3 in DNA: TGTGCCAGCAGCACAAGACAGGTACCCTCTGGAAACACCATATATTTT.

CDR3 residues: CASSWEGSGELFF. The CDR3 DNA is TGTGCCAGCAGTTGGGAGGGATCCGGGGAGCTGTTTTTT. This chain joins TRBV27 and TRBJ2-2, with TRBD2 identical over 7 bases. Germline trimming cut 4 bases from V and 6 bases from J; bases unmatched to any gene: 2. CDR1 is MNHEY and CDR2 is SMNVEV in the germline V gene (reference sequence). The CDR3 has 13 residues.

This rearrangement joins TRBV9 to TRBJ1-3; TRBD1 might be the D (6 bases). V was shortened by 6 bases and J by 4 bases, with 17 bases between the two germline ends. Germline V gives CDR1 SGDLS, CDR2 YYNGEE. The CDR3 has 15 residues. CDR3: CASTDTRGGGNTIYF. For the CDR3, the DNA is TGTGCCAGCACCGACACGCGGGGGGGCGGAAACACCATATATTTT.

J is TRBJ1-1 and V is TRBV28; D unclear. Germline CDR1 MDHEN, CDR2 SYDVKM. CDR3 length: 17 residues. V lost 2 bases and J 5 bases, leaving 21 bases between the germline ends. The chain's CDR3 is CASSLGLAGGRKTEAFF. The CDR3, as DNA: TGTGCCAGCAGTTTAGGACTAGCGGGAGGGCGAAAAACTGAAGCTTTCTTT.

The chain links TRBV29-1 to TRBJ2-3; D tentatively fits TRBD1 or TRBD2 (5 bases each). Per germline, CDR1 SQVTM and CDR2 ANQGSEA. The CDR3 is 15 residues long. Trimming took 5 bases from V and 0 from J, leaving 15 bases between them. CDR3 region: CSVSHEGLSTDTQYF. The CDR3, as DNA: TGCAGCGTTTCCCACGAGGGGCTGAGCACAGATACGCAGTATTTT.

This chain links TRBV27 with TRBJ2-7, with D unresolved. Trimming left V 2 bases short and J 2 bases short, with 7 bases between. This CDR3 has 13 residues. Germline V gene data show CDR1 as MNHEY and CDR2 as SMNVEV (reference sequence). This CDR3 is CASSLGTTYEQYF. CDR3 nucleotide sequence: TGTGCCAGCAGTTTAGGCACAACCTACGAGCAGTACTTC.

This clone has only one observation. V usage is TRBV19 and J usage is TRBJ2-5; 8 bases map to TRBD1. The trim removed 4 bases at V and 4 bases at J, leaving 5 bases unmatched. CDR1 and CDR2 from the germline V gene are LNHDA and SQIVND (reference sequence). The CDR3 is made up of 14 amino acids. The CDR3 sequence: CASSSSGGAETQYF. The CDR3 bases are TGTGCCAGTAGTAGTTCAGGGGGCGCAGAGACCCAGTACTTC.

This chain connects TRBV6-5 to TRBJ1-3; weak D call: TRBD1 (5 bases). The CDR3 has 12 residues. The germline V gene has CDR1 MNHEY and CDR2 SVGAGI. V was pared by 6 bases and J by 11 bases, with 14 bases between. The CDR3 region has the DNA TGTGCCAGCAGCCACCCCAGGGAGCCCATATATTTT. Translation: CASSHPREPIYF.

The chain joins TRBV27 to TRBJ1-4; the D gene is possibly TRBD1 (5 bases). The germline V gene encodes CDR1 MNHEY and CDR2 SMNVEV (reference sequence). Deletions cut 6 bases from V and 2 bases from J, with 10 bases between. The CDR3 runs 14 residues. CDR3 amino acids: CASSGTTTNEKLFF. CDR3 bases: TGTGCCAGCAGCGGGACGACGACTAATGAAAAACTGTTTTTT.

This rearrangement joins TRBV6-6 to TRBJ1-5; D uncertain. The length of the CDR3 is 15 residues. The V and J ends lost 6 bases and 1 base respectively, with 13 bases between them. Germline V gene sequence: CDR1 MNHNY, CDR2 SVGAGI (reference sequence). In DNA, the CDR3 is TGTGCCAGCAGAGACGAGACATTCAGCAATCAGCCCCAGCATTTT. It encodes CASRDETFSNQPQHF.

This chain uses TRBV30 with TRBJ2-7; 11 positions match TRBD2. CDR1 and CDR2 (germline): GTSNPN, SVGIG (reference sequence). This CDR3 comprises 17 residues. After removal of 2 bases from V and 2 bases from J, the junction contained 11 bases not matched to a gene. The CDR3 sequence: CAWSKRLAGFTPYEQYF. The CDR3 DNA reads TGTGCCTGGAGTAAGAGACTAGCGGGATTCACTCCCTACGAGCAGTACTTC.

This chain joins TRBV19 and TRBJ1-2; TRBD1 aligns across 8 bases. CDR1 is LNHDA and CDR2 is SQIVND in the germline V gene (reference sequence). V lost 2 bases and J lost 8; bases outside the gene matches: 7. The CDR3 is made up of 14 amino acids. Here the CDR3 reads CASSIPTGVRGYTF. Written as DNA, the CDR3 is TGTGCCAGTAGTATACCGACAGGGGTACGGGGCTACACCTTC.

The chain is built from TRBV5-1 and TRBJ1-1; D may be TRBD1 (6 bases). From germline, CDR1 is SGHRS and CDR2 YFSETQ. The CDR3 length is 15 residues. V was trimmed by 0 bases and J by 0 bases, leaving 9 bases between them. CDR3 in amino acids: CASSLEQGVNTEAFF. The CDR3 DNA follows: TGCGCCAGCAGCTTGGAACAGGGAGTGAACACTGAAGCTTTCTTT.

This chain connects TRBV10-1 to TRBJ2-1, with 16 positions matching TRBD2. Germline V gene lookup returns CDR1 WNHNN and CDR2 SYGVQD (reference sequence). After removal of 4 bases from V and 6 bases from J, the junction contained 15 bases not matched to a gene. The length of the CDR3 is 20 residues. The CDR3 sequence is CASSGQKGLAGGAEGNEQFF. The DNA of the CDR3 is TGCGCCAGCAGTGGACAGAAGGGACTAGCGGGAGGGGCTGAAGGCAATGAGCAGTTCTTC.

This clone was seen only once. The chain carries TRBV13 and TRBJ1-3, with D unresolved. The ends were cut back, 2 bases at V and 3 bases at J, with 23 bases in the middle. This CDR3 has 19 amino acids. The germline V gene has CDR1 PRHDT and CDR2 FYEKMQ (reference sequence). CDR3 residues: CASSLSGYPNEGSGNTIYF. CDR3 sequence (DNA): TGTGCCAGCAGCTTATCCGGATATCCGAACGAGGGCAGTGGAAACACCATATATTTT. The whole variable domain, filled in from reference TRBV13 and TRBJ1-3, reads AAGVIQSPRHLIKEKRETATLKCYPIPRHDTVYWYQQGPGQDPQFLISFYEKMQSDKGSIPDRFSAQQFSDYHSELNMSSLELGDSALYFCASSLSGYPNEGSGNTIYFGEGSWLTVV.

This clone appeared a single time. The CDR3 DNA reads TGTGCCAGCAGTGGTACGGGACTAGGGGCCTACGAGCAGTACTTC. It translates to CASSGTGLGAYEQYF. The rearrangement joins TRBV27 to TRBJ2-7; 8 nucleotides align to TRBD2. This CDR3 spans 15 amino acids. V shed 5 bases and J 2 bases; nucleotides not matched to a gene: 8. Looked up from germline, CDR1 is MNHEY and CDR2 is SMNVEV (reference sequence).

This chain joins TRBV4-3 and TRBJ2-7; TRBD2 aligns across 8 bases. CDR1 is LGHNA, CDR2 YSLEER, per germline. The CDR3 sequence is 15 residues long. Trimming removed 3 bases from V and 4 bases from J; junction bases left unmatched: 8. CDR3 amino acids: CASSQGLGGGYEQYF. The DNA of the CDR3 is TGCGCCAGCAGCCAGGGCCTCGGGGGGGGGTACGAGCAGTACTTC.